This TCR beta chain was sequenced in a study of PD-1 blockade in classical Hodgkin lymphoma. Comments on this clone: What it binds is not known.

The study, taken as a whole, reports: The drivers behind the repertoire differences, possibly disease activity or prior therapy, remain undefined.

Libraries were prepared by immunoSEQ multiplex PCR; TCRdb keeps only in-frame clonotypes and omits some of them. This sample has 66,000 or so clones; over 55% occur once, and the top ten carry about 9.8%. Relapse after autologous stem cell transplantation occurred in every patient, and brentuximab vedotin exposure varied. The V gene lost 2 bases and the J gene lost 1 base, with 12 bases spanning the gap. This CDR3 is 15 amino acids long. The germline CDR1 and CDR2 sequences are SGHDT and YYEEEE. The chain combines TRBV5-6 with TRBJ1-1; a weak D match, TRBD1 (6 bases). The receptor's source is a human donor with classical Hodgkin lymphoma. Sequences were derived from peripheral blood mononuclear cells (PBMCs), sampled before the second cycle of nivolumab. This CDR3 reads CASSFFWGANTEAFF. Written as DNA, the CDR3 is TGTGCCAGCAGCTTTTTTTGGGGGGCGAACACTGAAGCTTTCTTT. Full variable domain (missing parts from reference TRBV5-6 and TRBJ1-1): DAGVTQSPTHLIKTRGQQVTLRCSPKSGHDTVSWYQQALGQGPQFIFQYYEEEERQRGNFPDRFSGHQFPNYSSELNVNALLLGDSALYLCASSFFWGANTEAFFGQGTRLTVV.